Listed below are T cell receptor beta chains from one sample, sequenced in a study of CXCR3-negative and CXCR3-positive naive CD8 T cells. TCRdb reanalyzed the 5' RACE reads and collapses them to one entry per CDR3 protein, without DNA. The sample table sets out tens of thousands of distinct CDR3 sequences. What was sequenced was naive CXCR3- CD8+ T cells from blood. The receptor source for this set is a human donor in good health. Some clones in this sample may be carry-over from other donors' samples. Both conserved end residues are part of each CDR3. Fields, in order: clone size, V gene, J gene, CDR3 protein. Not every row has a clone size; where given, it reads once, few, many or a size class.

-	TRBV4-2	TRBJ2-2	CASSQVRDPNTGELFF
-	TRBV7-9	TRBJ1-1	CATRQINTEAFF
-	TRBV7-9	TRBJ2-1	CASSSGGAYNEQFF
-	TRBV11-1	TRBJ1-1	CASSLLATDTEAFF
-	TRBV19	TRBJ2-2	CASSIVTSGNTGELFF
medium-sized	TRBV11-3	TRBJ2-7	CASSSGRGSSYEQYF
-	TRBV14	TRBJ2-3	CASSQGSSASGGTDTQYF
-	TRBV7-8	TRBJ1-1	CASSGFGGSDTEAFF
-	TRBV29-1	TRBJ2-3	CSVAGVGDTQYF
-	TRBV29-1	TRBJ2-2	CSVVGETGELFF
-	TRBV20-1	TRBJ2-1	CSATTRGYPYNEQFF
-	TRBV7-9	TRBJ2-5	CASRPGSQETQYF
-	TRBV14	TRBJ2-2	CASRDRGPGELFF
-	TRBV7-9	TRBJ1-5	CASSLAQGGQRSNQPQHF
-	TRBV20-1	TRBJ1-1	CSAGRQGSDTEAFF
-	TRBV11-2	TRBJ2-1	CASSQGLANYNEQFF
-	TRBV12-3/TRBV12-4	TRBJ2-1	CASGAGGLDYEQFF
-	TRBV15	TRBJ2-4	CATSRDQGGAKNIQYF
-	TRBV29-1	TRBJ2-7	CSVHRGFEQYF
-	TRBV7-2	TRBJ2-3	CASSPLLAGEGTDTQYF
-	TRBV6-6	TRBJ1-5	CASSYSGQGGQPQHF
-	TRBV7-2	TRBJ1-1	CASSLSGAGEAFF
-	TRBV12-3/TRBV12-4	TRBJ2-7	CASSGGLAGVFEQYF
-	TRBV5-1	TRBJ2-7	CASSWDQFYEQYF
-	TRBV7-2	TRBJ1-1	CASRRGQNTEAFF
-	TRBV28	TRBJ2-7	CASSLEEGGLGF
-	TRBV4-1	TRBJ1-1	CASSQGGTGMLNTEAFF
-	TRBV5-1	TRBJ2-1	CASSSTVRNEQFF